Listed below are T cell receptor beta chains from one sample, sequenced in a study of cytomegalovirus exposure and HLA in healthy donors. Profiling relied on immunoSEQ multiplex PCR, and the TCRdb table lists in-frame clones only, not all of them. The sample contains about 69,000 clones, roughly 70% of which appear only once. Sequenced sample: PBMCs. These TCRs come from a male donor in good health and CMV-seropositive. CDR3s include the opening cysteine and the closing phenylalanine or tryptophan. Each record gives: J gene, V gene, D gene, clone size, CDR3 protein, CDR3 DNA. The D gene is left open where the match is weak. Rows may omit the clone size; those that give it use once, few, many or a size class.

J: TRBJ1-2
V: TRBV27
D: -
size: few
CDR3: CASQQGSGGYTF
DNA: TGTGCCAGCCAACAGGGATCGGGTGGCTACACCTTC

J: TRBJ1-6
V: TRBV10-1
D: -
size: -
CDR3: CASSAFPYNSPLHF
DNA: TGCGCCAGCAGTGCCTTCCCCTATAATTCACCCCTCCACTTT

J: TRBJ2-2
V: TRBV5-4
D: TRBD1
size: once
CDR3: CASSLGGTVTGELFF
DNA: TGTGCCAGCAGCTTGGGAGGGACAGTCACCGGGGAGCTGTTTTTT

J: TRBJ1-3
V: TRBV11-2
D: TRBD1
size: once
CDR3: CASRDDRGSGNTIYF
DNA: TGTGCCAGCAGAGATGACAGGGGATCTGGAAACACCATATATTTT

J: TRBJ2-7
V: TRBV5-4
D: -
size: -
CDR3: CASSLRQGAYEQYF
DNA: TGTGCCAGCAGCTTGCGCCAGGGTGCCTACGAACAGTACTTC

J: TRBJ2-1
V: TRBV5-8
D: TRBD2
size: -
CDR3: CASSSGTSAYNEQFF
DNA: TGTGCCAGCAGCAGCGGGACTAGCGCATACAATGAGCAGTTCTTC

J: TRBJ2-7
V: TRBV6-1
D: -
size: few
CDR3: CASRMASPTNYEQYF
DNA: TGTGCCAGCAGAATGGCTAGCCCCACCAACTACGAGCAGTACTTC

J: TRBJ1-3
V: TRBV6-5
D: -
size: few
CDR3: CATSGAGNTIYF
DNA: TGTGCCACCTCGGGAGCCGGAAACACCATATATTTT

J: TRBJ2-3
V: TRBV10-1
D: -
size: -
CDR3: CASSEFLGGANTQYF
DNA: TGCGCCAGCAGTGAGTTCTTAGGGGGGGCCAATACGCAGTATTTT

J: TRBJ1-4
V: TRBV2
D: TRBD1
size: few
CDR3: CASSGTGGSITNEKLFF
DNA: TGTGCCAGCAGTGGGACAGGGGGTAGTATAACTAATGAAAAACTGTTTTTT

J: TRBJ1-4
V: TRBV4-3
D: TRBD1
size: few
CDR3: CASSPSGQAYEKLFF
DNA: TGCGCCAGCAGCCCCTCGGGACAGGCCTATGAAAAACTGTTTTTT

J: TRBJ2-1
V: TRBV10-3
D: TRBD1
size: -
CDR3: CATTGDSYNEQFF
DNA: TGTGCCACAACAGGGGACTCCTACAATGAGCAGTTCTTC

J: TRBJ1-1
V: TRBV5-1
D: -
size: -
CDR3: CASSSVYHSSTEAFF
DNA: TGCGCCAGCAGCTCCGTTTACCACAGTAGCACTGAAGCTTTCTTT

J: TRBJ2-6
V: TRBV5-1
D: -
size: -
CDR3: CASSALAGTGANVLTF
DNA: TGCGCCAGCAGCGCTTTGGCAGGGACAGGGGCCAACGTCCTGACTTTC

J: TRBJ2-7
V: TRBV11-2
D: TRBD2
size: -
CDR3: CASSYSLTSGSRYEQYF
DNA: TGTGCCAGCAGCTATTCCCTTACTAGCGGGAGTAGATACGAGCAGTACTTC

J: TRBJ2-5
V: TRBV6-6
D: TRBD2
size: -
CDR3: CASSSIAAGDQYF
DNA: TGTGCCAGCAGTTCGATAGCGGCGGGGGACCAGTACTTC

J: TRBJ1-2
V: TRBV29-1
D: -
size: -
CDR3: CSVQRGKDGYTF
DNA: TGCAGCGTTCAGCGGGGAAAGGATGGCTACACCTTC

J: TRBJ1-1
V: TRBV11-1
D: -
size: once
CDR3: CASSLDPPSPEAFF
DNA: TGTGCCAGCAGCTTAGACCCTCCCAGTCCTGAAGCTTTCTTT

J: TRBJ2-7
V: TRBV2
D: -
size: -
CDR3: CASSTTGTLYEQYF
DNA: TGTGCCAGCAGCACCACCGGGACACTTTACGAGCAGTACTTC

J: TRBJ1-2
V: TRBV30
D: TRBD1
size: once
CDR3: CAFDGTGRVYGYTF
DNA: TGTGCCTTCGACGGGACAGGGAGGGTTTATGGCTACACCTTC

J: TRBJ1-5
V: TRBV7-2
D: -
size: few
CDR3: CASSRARETGPQHF
DNA: TGTGCCAGCAGCCGAGCCAGGGAGACAGGGCCCCAGCATTTT

J: TRBJ2-1
V: TRBV4-1
D: -
size: -
CDR3: CASSQAGWRRTYNEQFF
DNA: TGCGCCAGCAGCCAAGCCGGATGGCGGAGAACCTACAATGAGCAGTTCTTC

J: TRBJ1-2
V: TRBV2
D: -
size: -
CDR3: CASSSSGIGGGYTF
DNA: TGTGCCAGCAGCTCTTCCGGGATAGGGGGTGGCTACACCTTC

J: TRBJ1-2
V: TRBV27
D: -
size: -
CDR3: CASSFNSNYGYTF
DNA: TGTGCCAGCAGTTTCAACAGCAACTATGGCTACACCTTC

J: TRBJ1-2
V: TRBV29-1
D: -
size: -
CDR3: CSVPDFRLDGYTF
DNA: TGCAGCGTTCCCGACTTTAGGCTGGATGGCTACACCTTC

J: TRBJ2-3
V: TRBV5-6
D: -
size: -
CDR3: CASSSTDTQYF
DNA: TGTGCCAGCAGCTCGACAGATACGCAGTATTTT

J: TRBJ2-1
V: TRBV6-1
D: TRBD2
size: -
CDR3: CASRRTSDYYNEQFF
DNA: TGTGCCAGCAGAAGAACTAGCGACTACTACAATGAGCAGTTCTTC

J: TRBJ1-6
V: TRBV30
D: TRBD1
size: few
CDR3: CASAGQGNSPLHF
DNA: TGTGCCTCCGCGGGACAGGGGAATTCACCCCTCCACTTT

J: TRBJ1-1
V: TRBV6-5
D: TRBD1
size: -
CDR3: CASRQGQQTEAFF
DNA: TGTGCCAGCAGGCAGGGACAGCAAACTGAAGCTTTCTTT

J: TRBJ1-2
V: TRBV19
D: -
size: once
CDR3: CASSLRAGLSGGGYTF
DNA: TGTGCCAGTAGTCTCCGGGCCGGCCTCAGCGGGGGTGGCTACACCTTC

J: TRBJ1-2
V: TRBV7-9
D: TRBD1
size: -
CDR3: CASSLTGGDYGYTF
DNA: TGTGCCAGCAGCTTGACAGGGGGCGACTATGGCTACACCTTC

J: TRBJ1-2
V: TRBV2
D: TRBD1
size: -
CDR3: CASSDRGGGRGYTF
DNA: TGTGCCAGCAGCGACCGAGGGGGCGGTCGTGGCTACACCTTC

J: TRBJ2-7
V: TRBV9
D: TRBD2
size: -
CDR3: CASSPHLAGPWEQYF
DNA: TGTGCCAGCAGCCCCCACTTAGCGGGGCCTTGGGAGCAGTACTTC

J: TRBJ1-3
V: TRBV7-9
D: TRBD1
size: -
CDR3: CASSPGDRGYLTGNTIYF
DNA: TGTGCCAGCAGCCCCGGGGACAGGGGGTACTTGACTGGAAACACCATATATTTT

J: TRBJ1-1
V: TRBV30
D: TRBD1
size: -
CDR3: CAWARQGAAEAFF
DNA: TGTGCCTGGGCCAGACAGGGCGCGGCTGAAGCTTTCTTT

J: TRBJ1-4
V: TRBV5-5
D: -
size: -
CDR3: CASSFGQLDNEKLFF
DNA: TGTGCCAGCAGCTTCGGACAGCTAGATAATGAAAAACTGTTTTTT

J: TRBJ2-1
V: TRBV30
D: -
size: few
CDR3: CAWLPAGYEQFF
DNA: TGTGCCTGGCTCCCTGCGGGCTATGAGCAGTTCTTC

J: TRBJ2-5
V: TRBV5-8
D: -
size: -
CDR3: CASSLGRETQYF
DNA: TGTGCCAGCAGCTTGGGTCGAGAGACCCAGTACTTC

J: TRBJ2-2
V: TRBV5-4
D: TRBD1
size: few
CDR3: CASSSGTGVGELFF
DNA: TGTGCCAGTAGTTCCGGGACAGGGGTCGGGGAGCTGTTTTTT

J: TRBJ2-1
V: TRBV5-4
D: TRBD2
size: -
CDR3: CASSIGLAGRSSYNEQFF
DNA: TGTGCCAGCAGCATCGGACTAGCGGGGAGGAGCTCCTACAATGAGCAGTTCTTC

J: TRBJ2-4
V: TRBV2
D: -
size: few
CDR3: CASSGQGGNTIQYF
DNA: TGTGCCAGCAGTGGGCAGGGCGGTAATACCATTCAGTACTTC

J: TRBJ2-1
V: TRBV5-1
D: TRBD1
size: -
CDR3: CASSWTGGGSGEQFF
DNA: TGCGCCAGCAGCTGGACAGGGGGCGGCTCCGGTGAGCAGTTCTTC

J: TRBJ1-5
V: TRBV19
D: -
size: few
CDR3: CASSQGRPGGNQPQHF
DNA: TGTGCCAGTAGCCAAGGACGGCCGGGGGGCAATCAGCCCCAGCATTTT

J: TRBJ2-3
V: TRBV7-2
D: TRBD2
size: -
CDR3: CASSLGTRSGTQYF
DNA: TGTGCCAGCAGCTTGGGGACTAGATCGGGTACGCAGTATTTT